This T cell receptor (beta chain) stems from a study of monozygotic twins with inflammatory bowel disease. The length of the CDR3 is 15 residues. Per the germline V gene, CDR1 is ENHRY and CDR2 is SYGVKD. Addition of UMIs with a 6-nucleotide sample barcode was achieved by template switching. TCRdb reanalyzed the 5' RACE reads and collapses them to one entry per CDR3 protein, without DNA. This repertoire includes 150,000 or so distinct CDR3 sequences. The sequence came from a human donor with ulcerative colitis or Crohn's disease, or a healthy co-twin of an affected twin (not recorded which). V gene TRBV10-3 combines with J gene TRBJ2-5; there is no DNA to check the TCRdb D call of TRBD1. The sample taken for sequencing was blood. The CDR3 here is CAISESPEGAKTQYF.